Following are 9 T cell receptor beta chains from one sample sequenced in a study of siplizumab effects on memory and regulatory T cells. TCRdb's copy holds only in-frame clones and misses some; the assay was immunoSEQ multiplex PCR. The sample carries 98,000 or so clones, approximately 93% recorded once. Material for sequencing was Tregs sorted from blood. These receptors were taken from a human donor in good health.

The chain combines TRBV19 with TRBJ2-1; perhaps D is TRBD1 or TRBD2 (5 bases each). V lost 3 bases and J 0 bases, leaving 12 bases between the germline ends. CDR3 length: 16 residues. Per the germline V gene, CDR1 is LNHDA and CDR2 is SQIVND (reference sequence). Here the CDR3 DNA reads TGTGCCAGTAGTATTAGAGGGGACCGCTCCTACAATGAGCAGTTCTTC. Amino acid sequence: CASSIRGDRSYNEQFF.

The chain combines TRBV15 with TRBJ2-3; tentative D call: TRBD2 (5 bases). The CDR3 has 16 amino acids. Trimming removed 1 base from V and 3 bases from J, with 14 bases in between. The V gene's germline CDR1 is LNHNV and CDR2 YYDKDF (reference sequence). As DNA, the CDR3 is TGTGCCACCAGCAGAGGCCTTAGCGCCTCGACAGATACGCAGTATTTT. It codes for CATSRGLSASTDTQYF.

CDR3 amino acids: CASSNSGRIEQYF. The CDR3 DNA is TGCGCCAGCAGTAACAGCGGGAGAATTGAGCAGTACTTC. This chain joins TRBV5-1 and TRBJ2-7, with 8 nucleotides matching TRBD2. With 5 bases clipped from V and 7 bases from J, the junction kept 8 bases outside the gene matches. The CDR3 has 13 amino acids. Germline assignment: CDR1 SGHRS and CDR2 YFSETQ.

The CDR3 nucleotides are TGTGCCAGCAGCGTATACGGGAGCTCGGAGACCCAGTACTTC. This codes for CASSVYGSSETQYF. The rearrangement links TRBV9 to TRBJ2-5; D may be TRBD2 (6 bases). The germline V gene encodes CDR1 SGDLS and CDR2 YYNGEE. Trimming left V 1 base short and J 5 bases short, with 12 bases between. The CDR3 loop spans 14 amino acids.

This chain joins TRBV5-1 and TRBJ2-7; TRBD2 agrees at 7 bases. The V gene's germline CDR1 is SGHRS and CDR2 YFSETQ. The CDR3 has 15 amino acids. Trimming removed 5 bases from V and 3 bases from J; junction bases left unmatched: 11. As DNA, the CDR3 is TGCGCCAGCAGAGAGGGACTACCTGCCTTCTACGAGCAGTACTTC. This sequence encodes CASREGLPAFYEQYF.

The rearrangement links TRBV27 to TRBJ2-7; D gene uncertain. CDR3 length equals 15 residues. V lost 5 bases and J 0 bases, leaving 14 bases between the germline ends. The germline CDR1 and CDR2 sequences are MNHEY and SMNVEV (reference sequence). In DNA form, the CDR3 reads TGTGCCAGCAGTCCTTCACAATTGACCTCCTACGAGCAGTACTTC. Its translation: CASSPSQLTSYEQYF.

This clone appeared once. The CDR3, as DNA: TGTGCCAGCAGCGATCGGGCCGGTTTCGATACGCAGTATTTT. This encodes CASSDRAGFDTQYF. The V call is TRBV11-3, the J call TRBJ2-3; D is unclear. The CDR3 is 14 residues long. CDR1 SGHNT and CDR2 YENEEA come from the germline V gene. Trimming removed 5 bases from V and 6 bases from J, with 15 bases in between. The full variable domain, with the rest looked up from reference TRBV11-3 and TRBJ2-3, is EAGVVQSPRYKIIEKKQPVAFWCNPISGHNTLYWYLQNLGQGPELLIRYENEEAVDDSQLPKDRFSAERLKGVDSTLKIQPAELGDSAVYLCASSDRAGFDTQYFGPGTRLTVL.

The CDR3 region is CASSEGQLKETQYF. Written as DNA, the CDR3 is TGTGCCAGCAGTGAGGGACAGCTAAAAGAGACCCAGTACTTC. The chain is built from TRBV6-1 and TRBJ2-5; 7 bases line up with TRBD1. Trimming cost V 3 bases and J 3 bases; bases outside gene matches: 4. The germline gives CDR1 MNHNS, CDR2 SASEGT. The CDR3 is 14 residues long.

The V call is TRBV6-5, the J call TRBJ1-2; TRBD1 aligns across 7 bases. CDR3 length: 14 amino acids. In germline, CDR1 is MNHEY, CDR2 SVGAGI. The trim removed 6 bases at V and 4 bases at J, leaving 8 bases unmatched. The CDR3 spells CASSPQGGTYGYTF. In nucleotides, the CDR3 is TGTGCCAGCAGCCCTCAGGGGGGGACCTATGGCTACACCTTC.